The 20 T cell receptor beta chains listed next were all sequenced from one sample in a study of T cell repertoires in aging, cancer and after chemotherapy. Rearranged V-D-J TRB sequences were amplified with a mixed TRB-A/B primer pool. TCRdb analysed the multiplex PCR reads with MiXCR anew, one entry per CDR3 protein. The table records 2,000 to 2,500 distinct CDR3 sequences, about 25% of them present only once. Peripheral blood genomic DNA, not sorted cells or RNA, was the template. The source material was blood. All receptors derive from a human donor with a solid tumor.

This clonotype showed up just a few times. The V gene is TRBV5-1, the J gene TRBJ2-3; possibly TRBD2 for D (6 bases). The V gene lost 4 bases and the J gene lost 3 bases, with 12 bases spanning the gap. Per the germline V gene, CDR1 is SGHRS and CDR2 is YFSETQ. This CDR3 is 14 amino acids long. The CDR3 reads CASSEEGPTDTQYF. The DNA of the CDR3 is TGCGCCAGCAGCGAGGAGGGGCCGACAGATACGCAGTATTTT.

In its sample, this clonotype ranks as medium-sized. The V and J genes are TRBV18 and TRBJ2-3, with D unclear. CDR3 length: 16 amino acids. Looked up from germline, CDR1 is KGHSH and CDR2 is LQKENI. V lost 4 bases to trimming and J lost 2 bases, with 16 bases between them. CDR3 loop: CASSLATALYTDTQYF. The CDR3 region has the DNA TGTGCCAGCTCACTGGCTACTGCTCTCTACACAGATACGCAGTATTTT.

The V and J genes are TRBV20-1 and TRBJ1-1; TRBD1 is a possible D gene (6 bases). The CDR3 is 12 amino acids. Trimming removed 0 bases from V and 8 bases from J, with 10 bases in between. Per the germline V gene, CDR1 is DFQATT and CDR2 is SNEGSKA (reference sequence). The DNA of the CDR3 is TGCAGTGCTAGAGAAGTGACAGGAGAAGCTTTCTTT. It specifies CSAREVTGEAFF.

This clonotype was observed a handful of times. The V call is TRBV20-1, the J call TRBJ2-2; TRBD2 matches 11 bases. The germline gives CDR1 DFQATT, CDR2 SNEGSKA (reference sequence). Trimming took 0 bases from V and 7 from J; bases not matched to a gene: 7. CDR3 length: 16 residues. CDR3 nucleotide sequence: TGCAGTGCTAGAGATCTTAGCGGGGGGGCGATCGGGGAGCTGTTTTTT. It yields the protein CSARDLSGGAIGELFF.

Sample share makes this clonotype medium-sized. The V call is TRBV30, the J call TRBJ2-2, with unresolved D. Germline V CDR1 and CDR2: GTSNPN, SVGIG (reference sequence). The V end lost 0 bases, the J end lost 7 bases, and 9 bases lay between the germline ends. The CDR3 has 13 amino acids. The CDR3 nucleotides are TGTGCCTGGAGTGTAACGGCTGACGGGGAGCTGTTTTTT. This translates into CAWSVTADGELFF.

The chain joins TRBV5-6 to TRBJ1-2; the D gene is possibly TRBD1 (5 bases). The CDR3 is 15 amino acids. Looked up from germline, CDR1 is SGHDT and CDR2 is YYEEEE. V shed 4 bases and J shed 6 bases, with 19 bases lying between them. The CDR3 DNA reads TGTGCCAGCAGCGTAGAAAGCGGGGGTTGGAATGGCTACACCTTC. Translation: CASSVESGGWNGYTF.

Concerning this clonotype: A read error may be the cause here, since a much bigger clone is one base away. The chain carries TRBV12-3 or TRBV12-4 and TRBJ1-1; no definite D call. The CDR3 has 14 amino acids. With 2 bases removed from V and 4 bases from J, the gap between germline ends came to 11 bases. DNA for the CDR3: TGTGCCAGCAGTTTAAGCGGTAGCATCACTGAAGCTTTCTTT. As protein: CASSLSGSITEAFF.

This clonotype is medium-sized within its sample. This chain joins TRBV6-5 and TRBJ1-2, with D maybe TRBD1 (6 bases). Germline V CDR1 and CDR2: MNHEY, SVGAGI. V lost 5 bases and J lost 5, with 21 bases in between. This CDR3 is 16 amino acids long. CDR3 nucleotides: TGTGCCAGCAGTCGTACAGGGCGGGTAGAGAATTATGGCTACACCTTC. Residues: CASSRTGRVENYGYTF.

Notes on this clonotype: A much bigger clone sits one base away, suggesting this may be a read error. The J gene is TRBJ1-5, the V gene TRBV6-5, with D unclear. Germline CDR1 reads MNHEY; CDR2 reads SVGAGI. V gave up 6 bases and J gave up 3 bases, with 9 bases separating them. The CDR3 runs to 13 residues. CDR3: CASRERPNQPQHF. In DNA, the CDR3 is TGTGCCAGCAGAGAGCGCCCCAATCAGCCCCAGCATTTT.

This clonotype is medium-sized within its sample. The chain joins TRBV5-4 to TRBJ2-7; D possibly corresponds to TRBD2 (6 bases). Germline CDR1 is SGHNT and CDR2 is YYREEE (reference sequence). V was cut by 4 bases and J by 3 bases, with 14 bases left in between. This CDR3 comprises 14 residues. The CDR3: CASSPGTGGYEQYF. As DNA, the CDR3 is TGTGCCAGCAGCCCGGGGACCGGGGGCTACGAGCAGTACTTC.

This clonotype occurred a few times. V and J are TRBV27 and TRBJ2-3; 7 bases agree with TRBD1. CDR3 length: 14 residues. Germline-derived CDR1 and CDR2 are MNHEY and SMNVEV (reference sequence). The trim removed 7 bases at V and 2 bases at J, leaving 6 bases unmatched. The CDR3 loop reads CASTPDRYTDTQYF. In DNA form, the CDR3 reads TGTGCCAGCACTCCGGACAGGTACACAGATACGCAGTATTTT.

The chain has TRBV29-1 and TRBJ2-1, with 9 bases fitting TRBD1. The germline V gene encodes CDR1 SQVTM and CDR2 ANQGSEA. The CDR3 consists of 15 residues. V was pared by 6 bases and J by 5 bases, with 11 bases of the junction left unmatched. For the CDR3, the DNA is TGCAGCGTGAGGGAGCGGGACAGGGCGAACAATGAGCAGTTCTTC. Protein sequence: CSVRERDRANNEQFF.

This clonotype is classed as medium-sized (0.01 to 0.1%). V usage is TRBV6-2 or TRBV6-3 and J usage is TRBJ2-5; D ambiguous. V was cut by 8 bases and J by 5 bases, with 15 bases left in between. The CDR3 has 13 residues. The germline CDR1 and CDR2 sequences are MNHEY and SVGEGT. CDR3 residues: CASEWAGFETQYF. In DNA form, the CDR3 reads TGTGCCAGCGAGTGGGCAGGTTTTGAGACCCAGTACTTC.

The rearrangement joins TRBV9 to TRBJ2-3; 12 nucleotides line up with TRBD1. The CDR3 is 19 amino acids. Germline values: CDR1 SGDLS, CDR2 YYNGEE. V gave up 4 bases and J gave up 6 bases; unmatched junction bases: 18. This CDR3 reads CASSPGPGPGQGAKDTQYF. The CDR3, as DNA: TGTGCCAGCAGCCCCGGCCCAGGGCCGGGACAGGGGGCAAAGGATACGCAGTATTTT.

A word on this clonotype: A much larger clone is a single base away; this may be a read error. The rearrangement links TRBV12-3 or TRBV12-4 to TRBJ1-5, with 10 bases fitting TRBD1. V shed 7 bases and J 10 bases; nucleotides not matched to a gene: 16. CDR3 size: 16 residues. The CDR3 coding sequence is TGTGCCAGCAAGTACGACAGGGGGCGGATCCGCGTCCCCCAGCATTTT. Translating gives CASKYDRGRIRVPQHF.

The chain employs TRBV20-1 and TRBJ1-1, with D possibly being TRBD1 (6 bases). Germline loops: CDR1 DFQATT, CDR2 SNEGSKA (reference sequence). The V end lost 3 bases, the J end lost 4 bases, and 15 bases lay between the germline ends. This CDR3 region has 14 residues. The CDR3 region is CSARIGTPSTEAFF. CDR3 in DNA: TGCAGTGCTAGGATCGGGACACCGAGCACTGAAGCTTTCTTT.

This clonotype is judged medium-sized. V is TRBV12-3 or TRBV12-4 and J is TRBJ2-1; 10 positions agree with TRBD2. The CDR3 loop spans 17 amino acids. Trimming cost V 0 bases and J 5 bases; bases outside gene matches: 7. Written as DNA, the CDR3 is TGTGCCAGCAGTTTAGCGGGTAGCGGGGGGACAAACAATGAGCAGTTCTTC. It is translated as CASSLAGSGGTNNEQFF.

Points on this clonotype: A much more abundant neighbour one base away suggests this may be a read error. The gene calls are TRBV7-9 and TRBJ2-5; 8 nucleotides line up with TRBD2. Germline V gene data show CDR1 as SEHNR and CDR2 as FQNEAQ (reference sequence). The CDR3 consists of 14 residues. Written as DNA, the CDR3 is TGTTCCAGCAGCTGGCGGGGGGACCTTGAGACCCAGTACTTC. It is translated as CSSSWRGDLETQYF.

The chain combines TRBV25-1 with TRBJ1-2; D not certain. CDR1 MGHDK and CDR2 SYGVNS come from the germline V gene. CDR3 size: 12 residues. Trimming cost V 5 bases and J 6 bases, with 10 bases left between them. CDR3 DNA: TGTGCCAGCAGTAGCAGTGGGCATGGCTACACCTTC. This encodes CASSSSGHGYTF.

This rearrangement joins TRBV14 to TRBJ1-2; TRBD1 aligns across 7 bases. The CDR3 extends over 16 amino acids. The trim removed 0 bases at V and 7 bases at J, leaving 11 bases unmatched. Germline V gene sequence: CDR1 SGHDN, CDR2 FVKESK. The CDR3 DNA reads as TGTGCCAGCAGCCAAGAAGATACAGGGGTGTTTCTTGGCTACACCTTC. Its translation is CASSQEDTGVFLGYTF. The variable domain in full, completed from reference TRBV14 and TRBJ1-2, reads EAGVTQFPSHSVIEKGQTVTLRCDPISGHDNLYWYRRVMGKEIKFLLHFVKESKQDESGMPNNRFLAERTGGTYSTLKVQPAELEDSGVYFCASSQEDTGVFLGYTFGSGTRLTVV.